This record concerns one T cell receptor beta chain sequence. The table lists this clonotype with a count of one. Its antigen is not yet known. The input lacks base qualities; no much larger clone sits a single base away. On its own, one read is weak support. These data belong to a study of tumor-infiltrating lymphocytes in primary liver carcinoma (dated by TCRdb to 2017 to 2019). Regarding the research as a whole: Five patients with histopathologically diagnosed primary liver carcinoma underwent surgical resection in China between 2015 and 2016. Hepatocellular carcinoma (four) or combined HCC and intrahepatic cholangiocarcinoma (one) was present in the five patients, who were three men and two women aged 30 to 69 years. The tumors of the five patients were staged as T1-T3 N0M0, with maximum diameters ranging from 4.2 to 10 cm. Each sample produced about 3.5 to 8 million productive TCRbeta reads, and read depth showed no significant difference between tissue types. TCRbeta repertoire sequencing, expression microarrays and whole-exome sequencing were combined in the study across five regions of each liver tumor, with adjacent normal tissue and blood also included. TCRbeta repertoire sequencing covered approximately 35 specimens from 5 patients: 25 tumor regions, 5 adjacent noncancerous liver tissues and 5 peripheral blood samples. High reproducibility was observed for the technical replicate repertoires, with mean shared-clone rates approximately 0.9 and correlation coefficients above 0.95. Study-wide findings and limitations: Comparison of CD4+ and CD8+ T cell repertoires was precluded by the use of bulk unsorted samples. Consistent with antigen-driven expansion, pairs of tumor regions showed higher repertoire overlap (mean roughly 35%) than either tumor-adjacent pairs (roughly 17%) or tumor-blood pairs (around 15%). The study included only 4 to 6 patients, and the authors note findings should be validated in a larger study. Because sequencing covered only the TCR beta chain and unpaired alpha chains were not captured, true repertoire diversity is likely underestimated. A significantly larger repertoire fraction was made up by the top 250 clones in tumors than in blood (p = 0.039).

Using a constant-region primer and ProtoScript II reverse transcriptase, TCRbeta-specific cDNA was reverse-transcribed from about 540 ng total RNA. The TCRbeta libraries were prepared through three rounds of nested multiplex PCR following a slightly modified ARM-PCR procedure. Each of the first two PCR rounds ran for nine to ten cycles and used multiplex TRBV1-TRBV30 forward primers together with a Cbeta reverse primer. Sample barcodes and Illumina adapters were attached in a final 25-cycle PCR using Deep VentR polymerase. Before sequencing, amplicons between 200 and 500 bp were purified from gel using a QIAquick gel extraction kit. TCRbeta amplicons were sequenced on an Illumina HiSeq 2500 with 250-bp paired-end reads. On the authors' methods: To recover full CDR3 sequences, reads were quality-trimmed using Trimmomatic v0.33 and paired reads were then merged using FLASH v1.2.11. V, D and J germline segments were assigned to the rearranged TCRbeta sequences using MiGEC v1.2.1b. Clonotype statistics and Shannon-Wiener diversity indices were calculated with VDJtools v1.0.0. To cut down on sampling bias, every analysis after diversity analysis relied on just the 250 most abundant clonotypes from each sample. In TCRdb, the public reads were trimmed at Q25 with fastp and aligned with MiXCR, with productive beta chains retained. Merged by CDR3 protein, the rows form single entries marked with the most common genes and DNA. What appears here as the V and J calls and clone size reflects TCRdb's work, not the paper's. The sample yields about 300,000 distinct CDR3 sequences; 65% were counted once. Roughly 9% of the sample comes from the top ten.

CDR1 SGHRS and CDR2 YFSETQ are derived from the germline V gene. V is clipped by 3 bases and J by 1 base, and the sequence between their germline boundaries is 17 bases long. Taken from cysteine to phenylalanine, the CDR3 has 16 residues. Solely the CDR3 DNA is kept, with 48 bases framed from the first base. Blood RNA was extracted from unsorted whole blood using TRIzol reagent, and germline DNA was obtained with the DNeasy Blood & Tissue kit. At the time of sampling, the patients were treatment-naive and had chronic HBV infection. Before surgery, roughly 4 milliliters of peripheral blood were drawn into K2EDTA tubes.

The chain links TRBV5-1 with TRBJ2-7; tentative D gene TRBD2, with 6 bases matching. This receptor was identified in a middle-aged man with primary liver carcinoma and hepatitis B virus infection. Sequencing was done on a sample of peripheral blood. CDR3 protein: CASSSLALGLSYEQYF. The base sequence is TGCGCCAGCAGCTCTCTAGCGCTCGGTTTATCCTACGAGCAGTACTTC.